This TCR beta chain is drawn from a study of T cells in localized non-small cell lung cancer. This CDR3 is built from 15 residues. The germline CDR1 and CDR2 sequences are SGHNT and YYREEE (reference sequence). Losses at the gene ends were 3 bases for V and 6 bases for J; bases not matched to a gene: 7. Here immunoSEQ multiplex PCR was the method, and the copy in TCRdb shows in-frame clones only, minus some. The data show 35,000 or so clones, around nine tenths seen once. The sequence derives from a woman aged 40-69 years with stage I lung adenocarcinoma. This chain links TRBV5-4 with TRBJ2-7, with 12 bases identical to TRBD1. The source material was peripheral blood, sampled before any cancer treatment. For the CDR3, the DNA is TGTGCCAGCAGCTGGCAGGCGGGACAGGGGGCCGAGCAGTACTTC. It codes for CASSWQAGQGAEQYF.